The clone carrying this T cell receptor (beta chain) occurred many times. Its specificity is not known. This sample was taken from a study of T-cell reconstitution after alpha-beta-depleted transplantation in children. The TCRbeta library was prepared with unique molecular identifiers. Using its own MiXCR run on the PCR reads, TCRdb lists one record per CDR3 protein. This table holds roughly 300,000 distinct CDR3 sequences, around a tenth found once. General study points: Expanded clones from the graft, numbering several hundred, reportedly supplied alpha-beta T cells about two months after transplant. The high TCRbeta diversity at day 60 in some patients came from surviving recipient T cells and thymic progenitors. By one year post-transplant, T-cell counts and diversity largely arose from T cells that were newly produced.

The clonotype was recovered from a male patient aged 2 to 10 who had a stem cell transplant for chronic granulomatous disease, so the T cells may come from the graft donor. The source material was peripheral blood, sampled 180 days after TCRalphabeta/CD19-depleted stem cell transplant.

The CDR3 coding sequence is TGTGCCAGCAGCCCATCCGGGGCTCGGAACACTGAAGCTTTCTTT. This codes for CASSPSGARNTEAFF. The gene calls are TRBV12-3 or TRBV12-4 and TRBJ1-1, with D possibly TRBD1 on 5 matching bases. V lost 6 bases and J lost 1, with 15 bases in between. There are 15 residues in the CDR3.